This T cell receptor (beta chain) was sequenced in a study of long-term antiretroviral therapy in people with HIV (dated by TCRdb to between 2022 and 2023). Some background on the complete study: The earliest samples were collected roughly a decade before the 2015 WHO recommendation for immediate ART, at a time when ART was usually postponed until CD4 counts fell. A retrospective serial study tested whether changes in peripheral blood TRB repertoire composition and diversity were associated with ART initiation and durable HIV suppression. About 35% of the 30 participants with HIV were female. No cross-contamination during QIAcube processing turned up in test extractions that ran a monoclonal T-cell line alongside 30 to 40 polyclonal samples. The cohort contributed about 180 cryopreserved PBMC samples from fewer than 35 adults with confirmed HIV infection, collected serially over a mean of approximately six years (range 1-12). Here is what the overall study found, with its caveats: Samples dated from about 2004 to 2018, and the ART regimens used may be less effective than current ones. Since PBMC availability was limited, sequencing covered only the TCR beta chain, with no alpha chain pairing. At every time point, the repertoire was dominated by expanded TRB clones first identified before ART initiation, although this dominance fluctuated and, in many PLHIV, declined after ART. Compared with controls, HIV repertoires had narrower CDR3 length ranges, and the network structure pointed to an antigen-experienced repertoire that shifted only slightly toward naive after ART. Unsorted PBMC were profiled instead of sorted CD4+ and CD8+ T cells because pre-ART samples had limited cell numbers. A significant increase in TRB diversity was found to be associated with ART initiation, although TRB diversity was observed to remain significantly below that of transplant donor controls even after long-term ART. Inferences about post-ART repertoire changes are limited because no data were available on ART adherence, viral resistance or therapy changes.

The immunoSEQ hsTCRB v3.0 assay was used at survey level resolution to sequence the TRB variable region. The target sequencing depth for TRB was 40,000-50,000 T-cell genomes per sample. Pooled TRB libraries were sequenced on an Illumina MiSeq with a v3 150-cycle kit. In the original analysis: Repertoire analysis was run in R within a reproducible Nextflow workflow that covered QC, data transformation and analysis. LymphoSeq2, an R package for exploring AIRR-Seq data, was used to implement custom analyses. After excluding a few samples that yielded fewer than 5000 total TRB sequences, 150 to 200 HIV repertoires remained for analysis. Of the 188 retained HIV repertoires, about 59 were collected before and roughly 130 after ART initiation. Repertoires were downsampled to 5000 TRB nucleotide sequences, with summary statistics averaged over 100 downsampling iterations. TRB sequences were retained for analysis only if CDR3 regions of at least seven amino acids were present. Diversity was assessed using a clonality score derived from Shannon entropy and using the Gini coefficient. In repertoire networks, the top 5000 CDR3 amino acid sequences were linked whenever an edit distance of one separated two sequences. GLIPH2 predicted antigen specificity groups and MHC restriction for TRB CDR3 amino acid sequences. To flag known CMV, EBV, HIV or tissue antigen associations, CDR3 amino acid sequences were matched against VDJdb and McPAS-TCR. Pre-ART, post-ART and control groups were compared with Wilcoxon signed-rank tests and Holm-Bonferroni correction. This immuneACCESS table, as held by TCRdb, lists in-frame sequences with V and J called but not all clones. Of the missing ones, under half trace to an unresolved V gene in checked studies; the others have no known cause. The V and J calls and clone size were taken over from that table, and D and trimming were inferred from the DNA. The sample table records 15,000 to 20,000 clones; around 77% of these occur just once. The ten largest clones represent roughly a tenth of the sample.

V is reduced by 4 bases and J by 4 bases, leaving a spacing of 20 bases between them. The CDR1 and CDR2 encoded by the germline V gene (reference sequence) are SGHNT and YYREEE. The CDR3, from cysteine to phenylalanine, totals 16 residues. Kept here is only the CDR3 DNA, which spans 48 bases and is read in frame from base 1. Inclusion was restricted to participants for whom at least one PBMC sample before ART initiation and at least two post-ART samples were available. Treatment was received in the United States of America by all participants with HIV. Before DNA extraction, cryopreserved samples of about 1-10 million PBMC were thawed and washed. At the time of the earliest PBMC sample, participants with HIV were aged between roughly 23 and 60 years. PBMC samples from each participant spanned 1-4 timepoints before ART initiation and 2-8 timepoints after ART initiation, with a median of 7 samples. Serial HIV viral load, CD4+ T-cell count, ART history and demographic data were obtained for every participant. Genomic DNA was extracted from unsorted PBMC with a Qiagen kit on a QIAcube, processed in batches of 12 samples.

About this clone: Which antigen it targets is not known. Within one base of it there is no much larger clone, and no base qualities were kept.

The receptor's source is a woman aged 40 to 50 with HIV. The sequenced sample was unsorted PBMCs, obtained 2.3 years after starting antiretroviral therapy. The chain is assembled from TRBV5-4 and TRBJ2-5; TRBD1 might be the D gene, on 5 matching bases. Here is the DNA: TGTGCCAGCAGCCGGGTGGCAGGGAAGAGTGGAGAGACCCAGTACTTC. Its coded protein is CASSRVAGKSGETQYF.